This TCR beta chain was retrieved from a study of blood T cell repertoires in COVID-19 (dated by TCRdb to the early 2020s). Turning to the overall study: Samples covering the acute and convalescent phases of COVID-19 were provided by collaborators in the United States, Italy and Spain. The repertoires were released in a freely available public database meant as a resource for research on the immune response to SARS-CoV-2. The material from the prospective study consisted of cDNA or gDNA derived from T cells, B-cell-depleted T cells, or PBMCs. HLA class I and class II types, where available, came from metadata supplied by the sample provider rather than from assay-based typing. Deeply sampled blood TCRbeta repertoires from subjects exposed to, actively infected with, or recovered from COVID-19 were included in the dataset. The sample metadata nearly always contained a de-identified subject ID, COVID-19 status, age in years and sex. Samples were obtained from the ongoing ImmuneRACE study (first 160 participants) and from approximately 1,200 subjects provided by 6 global collaborators. General findings and caveats noted by the study authors: Clinical and demographic metadata were provided uncurated, with the amount varying by source and participant.

Whole blood was collected in K2EDTA tubes by collaborating institutions according to the institutions' own protocols. Collaborator samples were shipped for TCRbeta analysis as frozen whole blood, isolated PBMCs, or DNA extracted from either sample type. In regard to this clone: Its antigen remains unidentified. No much larger clone is present one base from it, and per-base qualities are unavailable.

The immunoSEQ Assay, a bias-controlled multiplex PCR, was used to amplify TCRbeta CDR3 regions from genomic DNA. In the original analysis: The number of nucleated cells in each sample was estimated by amplification of reference gene primers within the assay. Sequence reads were collapsed and filtered to measure the absolute abundance of every unique TCRbeta CDR3 rearrangement. For each sample, productive Simpson clonality was calculated as the square root of Simpson's diversity index over productive rearrangements. The table was pulled from immuneACCESS by TCRdb, which kept in-frame rearrangements only. Such tables lose some clones; where checked, under half of the loss comes from unresolved V genes, and the rest has no known cause. V and J calls and clone size come straight from that table; D and trimming were deduced from the DNA. This sample comprises 70,000 to 90,000 clones, roughly three quarters of them detected only once. The leading ten clones occupy over 9% of the sample.

The clonotype originates from a man between 65 and 85 years old with acute or convalescent COVID-19. Sequencing input: peripheral blood.

The CDR3 here reads CASGTDRTNYGYTF. The nucleotide sequence reads TGTGCTAGTGGTACGGACAGGACTAACTATGGCTACACCTTC. Recombination joined TRBV12-5 with TRBJ1-2, with TRBD1 matching 7 junction bases. From its cysteine to its phenylalanine, the CDR3 spans 14 amino acids. Only the CDR3 DNA is retained, 42 bases long and in frame from the first base. From the germline V gene, CDR1 is LGHNT and CDR2 is FRNRAP. Relative to germline, V is missing 5 bases and J is missing 0 bases, with 3 bases of the junction outside any gene match.